These 13 T cell receptor beta chains came from one sample sequenced in a study. TCRdb reanalysed the reads using MiXCR and keeps one entry per CDR3 protein. The table shows some 15,000 distinct CDR3 sequences, with around 32% occurring only once. What was sequenced was blood. These receptors were obtained from a human donor.

This clonotype was observed a few times. The chain recombines TRBV5-5 with TRBJ2-2; D ambiguous. CDR1 SGHKS and CDR2 YYEKEE come from the germline V gene (reference sequence). V was clipped by 6 bases and J by 0 bases, with 6 bases between them. There are 13 residues in the CDR3. In DNA form, the CDR3 reads TGTGCCAGCAATCCCCCGAACACCGGGGAGCTGTTTTTT. This translates into CASNPPNTGELFF.

This clonotype is medium-sized. The chain combines TRBV7-7 with TRBJ2-3; weak D call: TRBD2 (5 bases). CDR3 size: 16 residues. Trimming took off 0 bases at V and 1 base at J, with 11 bases between the two ends. The germline V gene has CDR1 SSHAT and CDR2 FNYEAQ (reference sequence). The chain's CDR3 is CASSLAGGVGTDTQYF. CDR3 coding DNA: TGTGCCAGCAGCTTAGCTGGAGGAGTGGGCACAGATACGCAGTATTTT.

The V call is TRBV18, the J call TRBJ2-2, with D possibly TRBD2 on 5 matching bases. Trimming removed 0 bases from V and 3 bases from J, with 14 bases in between. This CDR3 region has 17 residues. Germline V gene data show CDR1 as KGHSH and CDR2 as LQKENI. As DNA, the CDR3 is TGTGCCAGCTCACCACCGGCTAGCTGGAGCTACACCGGGGAGCTGTTTTTT. It specifies CASSPPASWSYTGELFF.

In its sample, this clonotype ranks as medium-sized. V is TRBV7-2 and J is TRBJ2-1, with D hard to call. In germline, CDR1 is SGHTA, CDR2 FQGNSA. Trimming took off 3 bases at V and 4 bases at J, with 13 bases between the two ends. This CDR3 contains 15 residues. The CDR3 coding sequence is TGTGCCAGCAGCTTCCAGGACGAGGCGTACAATGAGCAGTTCTTC. This translates into CASSFQDEAYNEQFF.

Comments on this clonotype: A much bigger clone sits one base away, suggesting this may be a read error. V and J are TRBV29-1 and TRBJ1-2; 7 bases are shared with TRBD1. Per the germline V gene, CDR1 is SQVTM and CDR2 is ANQGSEA. This CDR3 has 11 amino acids. Trimming cost V 7 bases and J 5 bases; bases outside gene matches: 4. The DNA for the CDR3 is TGCAGCGGAGAACAGGGGTATGGCTACACCTTC. This sequence encodes CSGEQGYGYTF. Drawing the rest from reference TRBV29-1 and TRBJ1-2, the complete variable domain is SAVISQKPSRDICQRGTSLTIQCQVDSQVTMMFWYRQQPGQSLTLIATANQGSEATYESGFVIDKFPISRPNLTFSTLTVSNMSPEDSSIYLCSGEQGYGYTFGSGTRLTVV.

This clonotype was seen once. This chain joins TRBV29-1 and TRBJ2-3, with D possibly TRBD2 on 5 matching bases. With 6 bases removed from V and 11 bases from J, the gap between germline ends came to 18 bases. Germline V gene sequence: CDR1 SQVTM, CDR2 ANQGSEA. The CDR3 contains 12 residues. The CDR3 spells CSVSSEKREQYF. The DNA for the CDR3 is TGCAGCGTCTCTTCAGAGAAGAGGGAGCAGTATTTT.

Sample share makes this clonotype medium-sized. The J gene is TRBJ2-7, the V gene TRBV30; D is possibly TRBD1 or TRBD2 (6 bases each). Germline loops: CDR1 GTSNPN, CDR2 SVGIG (reference sequence). V dropped 1 base and J dropped 4 bases, with 17 bases sitting between them. This CDR3 spans 15 amino acids. The CDR3 nucleotides read TGTGCCTGGAGTGATCTCGGAGGGGGATTATACGAGCAGTACTTC. Amino acids: CAWSDLGGGLYEQYF.

CDR3 protein: CASQGLSGNNEQFF. CDR3 bases: TGTGCCTCCCAGGGACTCTCTGGAAACAATGAGCAGTTCTTC. V gene TRBV4-2 combines with J gene TRBJ2-1; perhaps TRBD2 as D (6 bases). The germline V gene encodes CDR1 LGHNA and CDR2 YNFKEQ. The CDR3 loop spans 14 amino acids. Trimming shortened V by 11 bases and J by 5 bases, and 19 bases separated the two germline ends.

This clonotype was seen many times. The chain is built from TRBV4-3 and TRBJ1-2; TRBD1 might be the D (6 bases). V was clipped by 1 base and J by 6 bases, with 12 bases between them. CDR1 and CDR2 (germline): LGHNA, YSLEER. The CDR3 is made up of 14 amino acids. The CDR3: CASSQGQGHHGYTF. In DNA, the CDR3 is TGCGCCAGCAGCCAAGGGCAGGGGCATCATGGCTACACCTTC.

The rearrangement uses TRBV4-2 and TRBJ1-2, with D possibly matching TRBD1 (5 bases). V was pared by 0 bases and J by 7 bases, with 12 bases between. The length of the CDR3 is 14 residues. Germline loops: CDR1 LGHNA, CDR2 YNFKEQ. This CDR3 is CASSQEEGSSGYTF. The CDR3 region has the DNA TGTGCCAGCAGCCAAGAGGAGGGGTCGAGTGGCTACACCTTC.

With regard to this clonotype: A much bigger clone sits one base away, suggesting this may be a read error. The missing conserved phenylalanine or tryptophan at the end of this CDR3 makes a read error likely. V is TRBV4-3 and J is TRBJ2-2; D is unresolved. V was clipped by 0 bases and J by 5 bases, with 10 bases between them. This CDR3 has 15 residues. The germline V gene has CDR1 LGHNA and CDR2 YSLEER. The CDR3 sequence: CASSQEAGVTGELFL. CDR3 DNA: TGCGCCAGCAGCCAAGAGGCAGGAGTAACCGGGGAGCTGTTTTTA.

This clonotype is judged medium-sized (0.01 to 0.1%). The J gene is TRBJ2-7, the V gene TRBV20-1; tentatively, D is TRBD1 (6 bases). Trimming removed 6 bases from V and 0 bases from J, with 12 bases in between. This CDR3 region has 13 residues. Germline assignment: CDR1 DFQATT and CDR2 SNEGSKA (reference sequence). This CDR3 reads CSAYRASSYEQYF. The CDR3 region has the DNA TGCAGTGCCTACAGGGCGAGCTCCTACGAGCAGTACTTC.

The genes are TRBV18 and TRBJ2-7, with D possibly being TRBD1 (5 bases). The CDR3 runs to 13 residues. V lost 3 bases, J lost 3 bases, and 9 bases lay in between. Germline loops: CDR1 KGHSH, CDR2 LQKENI. The CDR3 protein is CASSPYDSYEQYF. CDR3 in DNA: TGTGCCAGCTCACCTTACGACAGCTACGAGCAGTACTTC.